This T cell receptor (beta chain) comes out of a study of T cell changes during pregnancy in multiple sclerosis. Produced via immunoSEQ multiplex PCR; TCRdb's table is partial and in-frame only. This sample has fewer than 65,000 clones, with roughly 90% found just once. CDR3 length: 17 residues. J lost 1 base, V lost 6 bases, and 10 bases had no gene match. Germline V CDR1 and CDR2: SQVTM, ANQGSEA. The V and J genes are TRBV29-1 and TRBJ2-6, with 9 bases lining up with TRBD1. The sequence came from a female donor with multiple sclerosis, enrolled in a pregnancy study. The source was peripheral blood, collected before pregnancy. The DNA of the CDR3 is TGCAGCGTACAGGGGGCCTTGTCTATTTCTGGGGCCAACGTCCTGACTTTC. As protein: CSVQGALSISGANVLTF.